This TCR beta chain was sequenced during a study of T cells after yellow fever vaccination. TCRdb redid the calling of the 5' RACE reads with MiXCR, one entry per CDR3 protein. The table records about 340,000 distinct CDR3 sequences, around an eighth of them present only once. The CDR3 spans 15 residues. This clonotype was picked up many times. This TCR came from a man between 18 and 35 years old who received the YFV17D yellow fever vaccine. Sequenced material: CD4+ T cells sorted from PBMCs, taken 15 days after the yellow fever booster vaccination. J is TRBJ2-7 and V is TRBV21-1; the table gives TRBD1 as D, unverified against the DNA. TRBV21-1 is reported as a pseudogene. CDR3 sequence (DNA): TGTGCCAGCAGCAAAAGGGGGACAGGGGGGTACGAGCAGTACTTC. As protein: CASSKRGTGGYEQYF.